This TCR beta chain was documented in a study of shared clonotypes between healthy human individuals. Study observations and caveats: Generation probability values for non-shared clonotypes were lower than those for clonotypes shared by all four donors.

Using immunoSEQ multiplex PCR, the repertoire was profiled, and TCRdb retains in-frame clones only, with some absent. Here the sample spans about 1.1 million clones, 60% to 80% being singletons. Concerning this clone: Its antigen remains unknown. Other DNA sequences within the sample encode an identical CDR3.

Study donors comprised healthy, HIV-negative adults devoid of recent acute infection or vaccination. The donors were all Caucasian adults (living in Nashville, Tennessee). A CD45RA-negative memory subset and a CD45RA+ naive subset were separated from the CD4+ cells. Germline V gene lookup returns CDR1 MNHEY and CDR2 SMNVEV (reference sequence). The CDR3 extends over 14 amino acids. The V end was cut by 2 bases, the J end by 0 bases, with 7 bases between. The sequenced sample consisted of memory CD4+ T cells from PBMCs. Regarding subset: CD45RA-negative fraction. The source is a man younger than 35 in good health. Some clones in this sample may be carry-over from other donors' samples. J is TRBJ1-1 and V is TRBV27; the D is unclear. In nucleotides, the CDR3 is TGTGCCAGCAGTTTAAACGGTTTGAACACTGAAGCTTTCTTT. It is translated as CASSLNGLNTEAFF.